This TCR beta chain is drawn from a study of CD8+CD57+ T cells in acquired aplastic anemia. Across the whole study: Sorted CD4+ and CD8+ cells yielded DNA averaging approximately 3.4 ug. Points from the study as a whole: Any difference that existed in CD8+ Simpson's diversity between patients and controls was not significant.

The ends were cut back, 3 bases at V and 2 bases at J, with 8 bases in the middle. The CDR3 has 13 amino acids. Germline CDR1 reads SGDLS; CDR2 reads YYNGEE. This clonotype was seen many times. Its cognate antigen is unknown. Profiling of TCR beta VDJ combinations and CDR3 sequences used genomic DNA as template. TCRdb re-called the reads with MiXCR, one entry per CDR3 protein. The sample lists fewer than 250,000 distinct CDR3 sequences, roughly 56% occurring once. The clonotype originates from a human donor in good health, serving as a control. Specimen: sorted CD4+, CD8+, or CD8+CD57+ T cells (not recorded which) from PBMCs. The V gene is TRBV9, the J gene TRBJ1-1, with no clear D. The CDR3 reads CASSGYINTEAFF. In DNA form, the CDR3 reads TGTGCCAGCAGCGGGTACATAAACACTGAAGCTTTCTTT.